These 8 T cell receptor beta chains originate from one sample sequenced in a study of siplizumab effects on memory and regulatory T cells. The method was immunoSEQ multiplex PCR; TCRdb's version includes in-frame clones alone and lacks a portion of them. The table shows more than 13,000 clones, with 35% to 45% occurring only once. A 37°C coculture lasting around 6 days was applied to the mixed lymphocyte reaction cells. Their antigen targets remain unknown. Input material: CFSE-low (dividing) CD4+ T cells sorted from an allogeneic mixed lymphocyte reaction. These receptors came from a human donor in good health; the cells came from an allogeneic mixed lymphocyte reaction. Some clones in this sample may be carry-over from other donors' samples.

The rearrangement links TRBV20-1 to TRBJ1-1; unclear D gene. The CDR3 length is 11 residues. Germline CDR1 is DFQATT and CDR2 is SNEGSKA (reference sequence). V was pared by 4 bases and J by 6 bases, with 9 bases between. The DNA of the CDR3 is TGCAGTGCTACCCTCGTGTCTGAAGCTTTCTTT. Its translation is CSATLVSEAFF.

CDR3 amino acids: CASSLAITRTGMSYEQYF. CDR3 DNA sequence: TGTGCCAGCAGCTTAGCTATTACCAGGACAGGGATGAGCTACGAGCAGTACTTC. The chain carries TRBV11-2 and TRBJ2-7; 8 bases are shared with TRBD1. CDR3 size: 18 residues. Germline V lookup: CDR1 SGHAT, CDR2 FQNNGV. V was clipped by 1 base and J by 3 bases; unmatched bases: 14.

This sequence joins TRBV7-9 and TRBJ2-7; D possibly corresponds to TRBD1 (6 bases). Germline V gene sequence: CDR1 SEHNR, CDR2 FQNEAQ (reference sequence). CDR3 size: 14 residues. Trimming removed 2 bases at V and 7 bases at J, with 15 bases between. Here the CDR3 DNA reads TGTGCCAGCAGCTTACAGTCAGGGGTCGGGGAGCAGTACTTC. It yields the protein CASSLQSGVGEQYF.

CDR3 in amino acids: CASSHREGNEQFF. In DNA form, the CDR3 reads TGTGCCAGCAGCCACAGGGAGGGGAATGAGCAGTTCTTC. The chain employs TRBV7-8 and TRBJ2-1, with D possibly being TRBD2 (7 bases). The V and J ends lost 5 bases and 7 bases respectively, with 12 bases between them. The CDR3 totals 13 residues. Germline V CDR1 and CDR2: SGHVS, FQNEAQ.

CDR3 DNA: TGTGCCAGCAGCGCCCCCTGGGGAGGAGATACGCAGTATTTT. Its translation is CASSAPWGGDTQYF. The chain joins TRBV7-2 to TRBJ2-3; possibly TRBD2 for D (6 bases). The CDR3 sequence is 14 residues long. V lost 5 bases to trimming and J lost 5 bases, with 14 bases between them. The germline CDR1 and CDR2 sequences are SGHTA and FQGNSA. The full variable domain, with the rest looked up from reference TRBV7-2 and TRBJ2-3, is GAGVSQSPSNKVTEKGKDVELRCDPISGHTALYWYRQSLGQGLEFLIYFQGNSAPDKSGLPSDRFSAERTGGSVSTLTIQRTQQEDSAVYLCASSAPWGGDTQYFGPGTRLTVL.

For the CDR3, the DNA is TGTGCCAGCAGTGACGGGGGTCTACGGCTGTTTTTT. Its protein is CASSDGGLRLFF. The rearrangement uses TRBV6-1 and TRBJ1-4; possible D gene TRBD1, 5 bases. This CDR3 has 12 amino acids. V was trimmed by 3 bases and J by 14 bases, leaving 13 bases between them. Germline values: CDR1 MNHNS, CDR2 SASEGT.

This clone was seen only a few times. The junction shows a germline mismatch at one end, possibly a read error. V is TRBV7-3 and J is TRBJ1-2; a possible D gene is TRBD1 (5 bases). From germline, CDR1 is SGHTA and CDR2 FQGTGA. The CDR3 extends over 11 amino acids. CDR3 sequence: CASSPGTGEAF. Here the CDR3 DNA reads TGTGCCAGCAGCCCCGGGACCGGGGAGGCCTTC.

V and J are TRBV6-5 and TRBJ2-1; a weak D match, TRBD2 (5 bases). CDR1 and CDR2 (germline): MNHEY, SVGAGI. Trimming removed 8 bases from V and 4 bases from J, with 15 bases in between. CDR3 length equals 14 residues. In DNA form, the CDR3 reads TGTGCCAGCGGTCTAGCAGACAAATACAATGAGCAGTTCTTC. Its protein is CASGLADKYNEQFF.